The 11 T cell receptor beta chains listed next were all sequenced from one sample in a study of T cell responses to AZD1222 COVID-19 vaccine. Using immunoSEQ multiplex PCR, the repertoire was profiled, and TCRdb retains in-frame clones only, with some absent. The sample has 57,000 or so clones; 81% are singletons. Here the sequenced sample was peripheral blood, taken 28 days after the second AZD1222 dose. Receptors were obtained from an adult who received the AZD1222 COVID-19 vaccine.

This clone was detected once. The J gene is TRBJ2-7, the V gene TRBV10-1; TRBD1 agrees at 9 bases. J gave up 4 bases and V 0 bases, and 19 bases lay outside the gene matches. The CDR3 length is 20 residues. Germline CDR1 is WNHNN and CDR2 is SYGVQD (reference sequence). For the CDR3, the DNA is TGCGCCAGCAGTGAGTCAAGGTCCCGGGACAGGGCAAGTCGAAAATACGAGCAGTACTTC. Encoded protein: CASSESRSRDRASRKYEQYF.

The J gene is TRBJ2-7, the V gene TRBV19; 10 nucleotides match TRBD1. CDR1 and CDR2 from the germline V gene are LNHDA and SQIVND (reference sequence). The CDR3 consists of 13 residues. J gave up 4 bases and V 9 bases, and 6 bases lay outside the gene matches. CDR3 sequence reads: CASTTGGLYEQYF. The CDR3 DNA reads TGTGCCAGCACGACAGGGGGCTTGTACGAGCAGTACTTC.

The V and J genes are TRBV5-6 and TRBJ2-2; D is undetermined. The CDR3 is made up of 16 amino acids. The germline V gene encodes CDR1 SGHDT and CDR2 YYEEEE. V lost 3 bases to trimming and J lost 3 bases, with 15 bases between them. Written as DNA, the CDR3 is TGTGCCAGCAGCTCGTTGGGCACTCGCGACACCGGGGAGCTGTTTTTT. Amino acids: CASSSLGTRDTGELFF.

The chain carries TRBV11-2 and TRBJ2-7; the D is unclear. In germline, CDR1 is SGHAT, CDR2 FQNNGV. The CDR3 runs 11 residues. Trimming left V 3 bases short and J 7 bases short, with 7 bases between. The CDR3 region has the DNA TGTGCCAGCAGCTTCTACGTAGAGCAGTACTTC. Translation gives CASSFYVEQYF.

The chain has TRBV6-2 or TRBV6-3 and TRBJ2-1, with unresolved D. Germline V gene lookup returns CDR1 MNHEY and CDR2 SVGEGT. Trimming removed 2 bases from V and 5 bases from J, with 4 bases in between. This CDR3 contains 12 residues. CDR3 sequence (DNA): TGTGCCAGCAGTTACGGCAACAATGAGCAGTTCTTC. This encodes CASSYGNNEQFF.

A remark on this clone: One end of the junction varies from germline; a read error may be responsible. J is TRBJ2-1 and V is TRBV5-1, with a tentative D call TRBD1 (5 bases). Germline-derived CDR1 and CDR2 are SGHRS and YFSETQ. The CDR3 covers 13 residues. The CDR3: CASSFRPDKEQFF. The CDR3 DNA sequence: TGCGCCAGCAGCTTTCGGCCGGACAAGGAGCAGTTCTTC. Complete variable domain (other parts from reference TRBV5-1 and TRBJ2-1): KAGVTQTPRYLIKTRGQQVTLSCSPISGHRSVSWYQQTPGQGLQFLFEYFSETQRNKGNFPGRFSGRQFSNSRSEMNVSTLELGDSALYLCASSFRPDKEQFFGPGTRLTVL.

The chain is built from TRBV6-5 and TRBJ2-1; TRBD2 is a possible D gene (5 bases). V lost 8 bases to trimming and J lost 4 bases, with 15 bases between them. The CDR3 is 14 residues long. CDR1 is MNHEY and CDR2 is SVGAGI in the germline V gene. The CDR3 loop is CASRRVAAYNEQFF. The CDR3 DNA sequence: TGTGCCAGCCGGCGGGTGGCGGCTTACAATGAGCAGTTCTTC.

This clone has only a few counts. The chain is built from TRBV7-2 and TRBJ2-1, with 7 bases identical to TRBD1. The CDR3 extends over 17 amino acids. The V segment lost 1 base and the J segment 4 bases; nucleotides outside the gene matches: 10. The germline CDR1 and CDR2 sequences are SGHTA and FQGNSA. CDR3 amino acids: CASSLGVGTVFYNEQFF. As DNA, the CDR3 is TGTGCCAGCAGCTTAGGGGTTGGGACAGTCTTTTACAATGAGCAGTTCTTC.

This sequence joins TRBV4-1 and TRBJ2-1, with 8 bases lining up with TRBD2. CDR3 length: 13 residues. In germline, CDR1 is MGHRA, CDR2 YSYEKL. The junction had 6 bases not matched to a gene; V was cut back by 0 bases and J by 14 bases. CDR3 DNA sequence: TGCGCCAGCAGCCAAGACCGGGCACTAGCGGAGTTCTTC. It encodes CASSQDRALAEFF.

There are a few counts of this clone. The rearrangement uses TRBV19 and TRBJ1-2; a possible D gene is TRBD1 (6 bases). The germline gives CDR1 LNHDA, CDR2 SQIVND (reference sequence). V shed 4 bases and J shed 3 bases, with 12 bases lying between them. CDR3 length equals 14 residues. The CDR3, as DNA: TGTGCCAGTAGTACTGAGGGGGGCTACTATGGCTACACCTTC. It is translated as CASSTEGGYYGYTF. Variable domain in full (rest from reference TRBV19 and TRBJ1-2): DGGITQSPKYLFRKEGQNVTLSCEQNLNHDAMYWYRQDPGQGLRLIYYSQIVNDFQKGDIAEGYSVSREKKESFPLTVTSAQKNPTAFYLCASSTEGGYYGYTFGSGTRLTVV.

The chain is built from TRBV9 and TRBJ2-3; 10 bases are shared with TRBD2. J was trimmed by 6 bases and V by 2 bases; bases with no gene match: 3. This CDR3 is built from 14 residues. CDR1 and CDR2 from the germline V gene are SGDLS and YYNGEE. The CDR3 region has the DNA TGTGCCAGCAGCGTCCTAGCGGGAGCCGATACGCAGTATTTT. This sequence encodes CASSVLAGADTQYF.